Here is one T cell receptor beta chain with its context. Antigen unknown. The data stem from a study of spatial heterogeneity in lung cancer. The study's findings and limits: Resection saw ubiquitous expanded tumor TCRs appear in blood more than follow-up did.

Germline CDR1 reads MGHRA; CDR2 reads YSYEKL. The CDR3 is 17 residues long. V dropped 1 base and J dropped 4 bases, with 14 bases sitting between them. Time point meaning: sample taken at primary tumor resection. The authors sequenced whole RNA from tumor, nontumor lung or frozen PBMC without sorting. TCRdb recomputed calls from the 5' RACE reads with MiXCR, one row per CDR3 protein. The sample carries 40,000 or so distinct CDR3 sequences, 4% to 6% recorded once. This sample comprised PBMCs, obtained at surgery. The chain has TRBV4-1 and TRBJ2-6; the D gene could be TRBD1 or TRBD2 (5 bases each). The TCR originated in a female donor with early-stage non-small cell lung cancer. CDR3 in amino acids: CASSQVSGLPGANVLTF. Written as DNA, the CDR3 is TGCGCCAGCAGCCAAGTTTCGGGGCTCCCGGGGGCCAACGTCCTGACTTTC.